Described below is a single TCR beta chain sequence and its context. The entry originates in a study of long-term antiretroviral therapy in people with HIV. Study as a whole: The earliest samples came from an era when ART typically awaited falling CD4 counts.

Each donor had at least one pre-ART and at least two post-ART PBMC samples. Sequencing relied on immunoSEQ assay v3.0, run at survey level. Sequencing aimed at roughly 40,000-55,000 T-cell genomes per sample. TCRdb keeps only in-frame clones here, not all; method: immunoSEQ multiplex PCR. The sample lists 35,000 or so clones, about four fifths occurring once. Germline CDR1 is MNHEY and CDR2 is SVGAGI. V lost 7 bases and J lost 3, with 13 bases in between. CDR3 length: 13 residues. J is TRBJ2-7 and V is TRBV6-5; D uncertain. This receptor was obtained from a man aged 18 to 29 with HIV. The sequencing here drew on unsorted PBMCs, taken 0.4 years before starting antiretroviral therapy. In DNA form, the CDR3 reads TGTGCCAGCACCCTCGCCCCGTTCTACGAGCAGTACTTC. Residues: CASTLAPFYEQYF.